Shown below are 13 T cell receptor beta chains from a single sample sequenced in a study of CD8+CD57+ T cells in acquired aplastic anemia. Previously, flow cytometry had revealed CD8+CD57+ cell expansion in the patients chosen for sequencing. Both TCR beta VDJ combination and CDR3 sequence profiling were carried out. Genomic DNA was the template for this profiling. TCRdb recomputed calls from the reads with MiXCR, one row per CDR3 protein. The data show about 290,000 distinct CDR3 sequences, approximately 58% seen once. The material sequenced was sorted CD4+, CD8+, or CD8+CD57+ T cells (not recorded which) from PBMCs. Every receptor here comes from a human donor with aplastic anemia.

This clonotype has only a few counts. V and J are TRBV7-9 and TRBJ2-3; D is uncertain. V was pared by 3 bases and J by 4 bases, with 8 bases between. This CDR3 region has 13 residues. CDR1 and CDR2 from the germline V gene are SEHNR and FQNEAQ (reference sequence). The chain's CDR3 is CASSFTGSDTQYF. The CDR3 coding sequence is TGTGCCAGCAGCTTTACCGGGTCAGATACGCAGTATTTT.

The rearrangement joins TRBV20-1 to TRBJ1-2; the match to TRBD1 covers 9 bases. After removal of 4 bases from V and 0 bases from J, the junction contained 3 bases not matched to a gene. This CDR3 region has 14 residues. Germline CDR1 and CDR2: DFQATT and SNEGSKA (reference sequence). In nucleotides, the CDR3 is TGCAGTGCTATACAGGGGGCGGCTAACTATGGCTACACCTTC. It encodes CSAIQGAANYGYTF.

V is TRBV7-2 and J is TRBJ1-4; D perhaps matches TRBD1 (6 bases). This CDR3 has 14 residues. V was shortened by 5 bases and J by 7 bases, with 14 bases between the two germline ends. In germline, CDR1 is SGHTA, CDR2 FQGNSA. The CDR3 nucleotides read TGTGCCAGCAGCCCAACGGGGACAAGTGAAAAACTGTTTTTT. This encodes CASSPTGTSEKLFF.

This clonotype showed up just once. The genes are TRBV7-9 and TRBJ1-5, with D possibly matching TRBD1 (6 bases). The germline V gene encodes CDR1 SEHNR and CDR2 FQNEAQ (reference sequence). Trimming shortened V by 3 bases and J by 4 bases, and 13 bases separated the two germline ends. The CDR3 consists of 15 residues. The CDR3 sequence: CASSFLGTPNQPQHF. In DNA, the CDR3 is TGTGCCAGCAGCTTCCTCGGGACACCAAATCAGCCCCAGCATTTT.

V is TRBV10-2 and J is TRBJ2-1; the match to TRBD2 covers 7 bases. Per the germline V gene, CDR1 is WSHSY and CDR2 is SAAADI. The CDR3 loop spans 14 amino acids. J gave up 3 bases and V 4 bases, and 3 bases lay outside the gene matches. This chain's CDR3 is CASSALAVYNEQFF. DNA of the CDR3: TGCGCCAGCAGTGCGCTAGCGGTCTACAATGAGCAGTTCTTC.

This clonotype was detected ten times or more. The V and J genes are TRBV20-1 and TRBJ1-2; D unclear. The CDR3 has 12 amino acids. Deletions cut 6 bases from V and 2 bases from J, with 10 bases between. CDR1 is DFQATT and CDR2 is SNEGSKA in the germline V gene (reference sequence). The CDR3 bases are TGCAGTGCAATACAGATAAACTATGGCTACACCTTC. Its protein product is CSAIQINYGYTF.

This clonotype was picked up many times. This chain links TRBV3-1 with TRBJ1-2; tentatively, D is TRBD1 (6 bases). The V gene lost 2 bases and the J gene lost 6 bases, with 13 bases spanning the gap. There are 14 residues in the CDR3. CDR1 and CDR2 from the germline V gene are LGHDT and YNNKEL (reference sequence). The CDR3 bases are TGTGCCAGCAGCCAACTACAGGGTAAGGATGGCTACACCTTC. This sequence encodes CASSQLQGKDGYTF.

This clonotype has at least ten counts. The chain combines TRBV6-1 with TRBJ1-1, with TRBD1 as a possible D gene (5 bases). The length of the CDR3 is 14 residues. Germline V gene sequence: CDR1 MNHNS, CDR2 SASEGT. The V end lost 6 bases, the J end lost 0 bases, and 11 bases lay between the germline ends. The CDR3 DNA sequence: TGTGCCAGCAGGCAGGACATTATGAACACTGAAGCTTTCTTT. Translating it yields CASRQDIMNTEAFF.

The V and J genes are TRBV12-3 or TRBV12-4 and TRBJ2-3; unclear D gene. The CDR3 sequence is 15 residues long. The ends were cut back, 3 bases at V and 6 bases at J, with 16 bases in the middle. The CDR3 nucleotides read TGTGCCAGCAGTTTTACCCCCCCTCTCACTGATACGCAGTATTTT. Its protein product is CASSFTPPLTDTQYF.

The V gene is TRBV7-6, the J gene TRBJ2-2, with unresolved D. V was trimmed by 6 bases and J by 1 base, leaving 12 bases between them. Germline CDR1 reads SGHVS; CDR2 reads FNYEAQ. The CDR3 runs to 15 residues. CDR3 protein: CASSLLRQNTGELFF. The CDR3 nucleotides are TGTGCCAGCAGTTTACTCCGACAGAACACCGGGGAGCTGTTTTTT.

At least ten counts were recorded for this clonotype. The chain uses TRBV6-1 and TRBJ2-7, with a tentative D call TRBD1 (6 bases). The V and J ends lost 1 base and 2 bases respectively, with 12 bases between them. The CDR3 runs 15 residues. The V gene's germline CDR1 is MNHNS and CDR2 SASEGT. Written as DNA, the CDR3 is TGTGCCAGCAGTGAAGTCGGGCAGGGGACCTACGAGCAGTACTTC. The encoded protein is CASSEVGQGTYEQYF.

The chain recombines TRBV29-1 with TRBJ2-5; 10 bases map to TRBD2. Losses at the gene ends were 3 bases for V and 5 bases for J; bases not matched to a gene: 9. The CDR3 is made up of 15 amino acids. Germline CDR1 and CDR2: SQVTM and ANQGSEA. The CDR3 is CSVERTSGVGETQYF. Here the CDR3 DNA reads TGCAGCGTTGAGAGAACTAGCGGGGTTGGGGAGACCCAGTACTTC.

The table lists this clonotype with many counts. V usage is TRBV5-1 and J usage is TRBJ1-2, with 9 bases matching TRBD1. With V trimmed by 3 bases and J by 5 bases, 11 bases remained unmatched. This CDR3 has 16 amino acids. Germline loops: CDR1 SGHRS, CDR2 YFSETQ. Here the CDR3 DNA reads TGCGCCAGCAGCTCGGAAGGGACAGGGTGGGGATATGGCTACACCTTC. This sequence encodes CASSSEGTGWGYGYTF.